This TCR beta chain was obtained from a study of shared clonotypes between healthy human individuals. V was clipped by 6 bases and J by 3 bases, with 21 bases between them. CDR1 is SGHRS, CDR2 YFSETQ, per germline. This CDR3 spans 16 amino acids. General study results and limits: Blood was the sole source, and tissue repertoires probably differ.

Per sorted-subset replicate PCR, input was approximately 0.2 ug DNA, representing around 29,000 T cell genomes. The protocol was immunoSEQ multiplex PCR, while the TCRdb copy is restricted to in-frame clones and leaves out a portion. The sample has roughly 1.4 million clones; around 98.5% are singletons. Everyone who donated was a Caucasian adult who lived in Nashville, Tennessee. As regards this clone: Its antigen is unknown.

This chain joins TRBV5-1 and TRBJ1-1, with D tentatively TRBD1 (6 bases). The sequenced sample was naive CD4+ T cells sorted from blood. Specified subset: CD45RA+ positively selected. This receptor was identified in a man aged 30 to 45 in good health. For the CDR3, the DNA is TGCGCCAGCACTTCGTTAGGGAGGGGGTTGGACACTGAAGCTTTCTTT. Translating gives CASTSLGRGLDTEAFF.